These T cell receptor beta chains were read from a single sample in a study of blood T cell repertoires in COVID-19. Method: immunoSEQ multiplex PCR; TCRdb's copy keeps in-frame clones and lacks some. This table has 150,000 to 160,000 clones, about 80% appearing once. Sample: peripheral blood. The receptors stem from a woman aged 60-75 years with acute or convalescent COVID-19. Each CDR3 is given with its conserved first and last residue.

j_call,cdr3_length,v_call,cdr3_aa
TRBJ1-2,13,TRBV10-2,CASNKAGNNGYTF
TRBJ2-5,15,TRBV5-1,CASSLPSGGEETQYF
TRBJ1-1,14,TRBV6-5,CASVGTGGRAEAFF
TRBJ2-2,15,TRBV2,CASRTIQGSSGELFF
TRBJ2-1,13,TRBV5-1,CASSALQGGGGFF
TRBJ1-1,16,TRBV7-3,CASSLDRQYMNTEAFF
TRBJ2-2,16,TRBV19,CASSRGVRTITGELFF
TRBJ2-7,15,TRBV5-1,CASSLDSGGRYEQYF
TRBJ2-7,16,TRBV6-2/TRBV6-3,CASSYVLAGGSYEQYF
TRBJ2-2,15,TRBV5-5,CASSRQGLDTGELFF
TRBJ1-2,12,TRBV6-5,CASGTGRSGYTF
TRBJ2-3,15,TRBV28,CASSQDRGGTDTQYF
TRBJ1-1,16,TRBV7-3,CASSPSTGEGPFGAFF
TRBJ2-2,14,TRBV5-1,CASSPGGNTGELFF
TRBJ2-7,12,TRBV10-3,CAISLASYEQYF
TRBJ1-3,13,TRBV2,CASQFSSGNTIYF
TRBJ2-3,17,TRBV10-3,CAISEPKTAGNTDTQYF
TRBJ1-1,13,TRBV10-3,CAIMWGLHTEAFF
TRBJ1-3,15,TRBV18,CASSLGQGAGNTIYF
TRBJ1-4,13,TRBV7-9,CASSPDRAEKLFF
TRBJ2-2,15,TRBV29-1,CSARTGNANTGELFF
TRBJ1-6,14,TRBV28,CASRLTGTAVTLHF
TRBJ1-2,14,TRBV7-2,CASSQGWGNYGYTF
TRBJ2-5,16,TRBV7-6,CASHPGLAGGQETQYF
TRBJ2-2,16,TRBV5-1,CASSLVASGVAGELFF
TRBJ1-1,14,TRBV5-1,CASSLVPVGTEAFF
TRBJ1-3,17,TRBV3-1/TRBV3-2,CASSLKFSDISGNTIYF
TRBJ1-2,13,TRBV7-9,CASSFGEWYGYTF
TRBJ2-2,16,TRBV18,CASSPRDSGENGELFF
TRBJ1-3,16,TRBV5-1,CASSLDTQGRGNTIYF
TRBJ1-1,16,TRBV28,CASSLLGTGYGTEAFF
TRBJ1-5,18,TRBV19,CASSPHKQGANSNQPQHF
TRBJ1-2,15,TRBV11-2,CASSLMGTAYYGYTF
TRBJ1-1,12,TRBV20-1,CSASDRGYEAFF
TRBJ1-2,14,TRBV29-1,CSVARGTGGYGYTF
TRBJ2-1,13,TRBV5-4,CASRPGSRHEQFF
TRBJ1-6,13,TRBV28,CASVAGGYSPLHF
TRBJ1-2,16,TRBV23-1,CASSQPSDRGGYGYTF
TRBJ1-6,10,TRBV6-4,CASSGSPLHF
TRBJ1-2,16,TRBV4-1,CASSQSYREPNYGYTF
TRBJ1-2,15,TRBV5-1,CASSLDRALNYGYTF
TRBJ1-1,16,TRBV7-9,CASSLRRGQYESEAFF
TRBJ1-5,15,TRBV10-3,CAISRDRDGNQPQHF
TRBJ1-2,15,TRBV4-1,CASSHRGQVNYGYTF
TRBJ2-5,13,TRBV7-3,CASSRTLQETQYF
TRBJ1-1,14,TRBV19,CASIPGGRDTEAFF
TRBJ2-1,18,TRBV19,CASSSSRRGWGVDNEQFF